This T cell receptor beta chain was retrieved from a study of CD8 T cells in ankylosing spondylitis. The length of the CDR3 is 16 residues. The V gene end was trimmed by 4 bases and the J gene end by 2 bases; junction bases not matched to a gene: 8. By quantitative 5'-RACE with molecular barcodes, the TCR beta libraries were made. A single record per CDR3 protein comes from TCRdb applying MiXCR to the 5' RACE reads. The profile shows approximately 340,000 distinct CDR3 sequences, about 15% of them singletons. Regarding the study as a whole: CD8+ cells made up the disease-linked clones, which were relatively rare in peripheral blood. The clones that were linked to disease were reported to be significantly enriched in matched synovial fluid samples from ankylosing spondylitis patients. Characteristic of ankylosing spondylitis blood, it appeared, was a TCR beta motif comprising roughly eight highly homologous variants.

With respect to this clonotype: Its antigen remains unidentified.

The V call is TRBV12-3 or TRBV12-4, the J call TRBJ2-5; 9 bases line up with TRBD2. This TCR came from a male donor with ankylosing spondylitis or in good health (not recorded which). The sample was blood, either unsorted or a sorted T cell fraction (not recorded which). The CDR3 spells CASSWDSGRRQETQYF. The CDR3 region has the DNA TGTGCCAGCAGTTGGGACAGCGGGAGGAGGCAAGAGACCCAGTACTTC.